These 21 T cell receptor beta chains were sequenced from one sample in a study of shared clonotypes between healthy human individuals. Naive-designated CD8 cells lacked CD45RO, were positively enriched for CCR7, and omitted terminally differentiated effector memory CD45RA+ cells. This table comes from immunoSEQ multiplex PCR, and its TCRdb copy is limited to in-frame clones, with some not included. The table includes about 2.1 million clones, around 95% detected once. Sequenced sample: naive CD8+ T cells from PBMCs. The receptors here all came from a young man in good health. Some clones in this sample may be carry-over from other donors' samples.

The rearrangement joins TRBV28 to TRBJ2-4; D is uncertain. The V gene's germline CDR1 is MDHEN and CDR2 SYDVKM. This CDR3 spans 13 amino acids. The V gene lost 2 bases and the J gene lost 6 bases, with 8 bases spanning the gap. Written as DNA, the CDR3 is TGTGCCAGCAGTTTAACGCCCTCAAACATTCAGTACTTC. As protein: CASSLTPSNIQYF. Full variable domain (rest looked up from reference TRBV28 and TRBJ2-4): DVKVTQSSRYLVKRTGEKVFLECVQDMDHENMFWYRQDPGLGLRLIYFSYDVKMKEKGDIPEGYSVSREKKERFSLILESASTNQTSMYLCASSLTPSNIQYFGAGTRLSVL.

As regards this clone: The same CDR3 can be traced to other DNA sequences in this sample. CDR3 sequence reads: CASSLPGYEQYF. In DNA form, the CDR3 reads TGCGCCAGCAGCCTCCCCGGTTACGAGCAGTACTTC. V usage is TRBV5-1 and J usage is TRBJ2-7; no definite D call. The germline gives CDR1 SGHRS, CDR2 YFSETQ. The CDR3 runs 12 residues. The V and J ends lost 4 bases and 4 bases respectively, with 9 bases between them.

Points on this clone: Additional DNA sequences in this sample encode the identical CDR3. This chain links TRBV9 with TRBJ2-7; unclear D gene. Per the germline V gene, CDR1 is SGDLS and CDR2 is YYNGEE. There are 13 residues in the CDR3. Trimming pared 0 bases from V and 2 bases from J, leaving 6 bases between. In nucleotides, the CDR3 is TGTGCCAGCAGCGTAGCCCCCCCCTACGAGCAGTACTTC. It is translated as CASSVAPPYEQYF.

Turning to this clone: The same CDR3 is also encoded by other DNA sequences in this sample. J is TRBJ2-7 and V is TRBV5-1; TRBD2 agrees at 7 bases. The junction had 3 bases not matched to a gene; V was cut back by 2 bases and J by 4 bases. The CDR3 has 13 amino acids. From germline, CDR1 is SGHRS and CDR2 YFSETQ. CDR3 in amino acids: CASSFGGEYEQYF. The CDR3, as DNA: TGCGCCAGCAGCTTTGGGGGGGAATACGAGCAGTACTTC.

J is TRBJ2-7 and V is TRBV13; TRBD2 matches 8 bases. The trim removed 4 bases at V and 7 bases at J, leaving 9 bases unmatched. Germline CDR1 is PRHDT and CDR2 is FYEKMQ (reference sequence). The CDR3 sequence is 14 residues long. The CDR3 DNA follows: TGTGCCAGCAGCTCACATGACCGGGAGGGAGAGCAGTACTTC. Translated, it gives CASSSHDREGEQYF.

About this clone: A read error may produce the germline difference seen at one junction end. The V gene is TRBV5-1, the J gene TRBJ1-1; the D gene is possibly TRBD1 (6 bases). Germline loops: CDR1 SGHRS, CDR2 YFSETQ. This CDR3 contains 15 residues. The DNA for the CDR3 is TGCGCCAGCAGCTTAAGCAGGGGAGGGGACACTGAAACTTTCTTT. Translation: CASSLSRGGDTETFF.

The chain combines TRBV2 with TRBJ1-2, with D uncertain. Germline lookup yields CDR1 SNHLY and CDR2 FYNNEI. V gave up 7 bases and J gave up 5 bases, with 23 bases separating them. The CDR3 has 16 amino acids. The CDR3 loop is CASTDKTNPGGYGYTF. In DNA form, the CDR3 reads TGTGCCAGCACCGACAAGACAAACCCCGGAGGGTATGGCTACACCTTC.

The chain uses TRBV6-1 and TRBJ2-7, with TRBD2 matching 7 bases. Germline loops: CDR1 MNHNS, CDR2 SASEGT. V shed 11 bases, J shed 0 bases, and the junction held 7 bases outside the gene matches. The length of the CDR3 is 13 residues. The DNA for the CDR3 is TGTGCCGGCACGGGGACTAACTCCTACGAGCAGTACTTC. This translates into CAGTGTNSYEQYF.

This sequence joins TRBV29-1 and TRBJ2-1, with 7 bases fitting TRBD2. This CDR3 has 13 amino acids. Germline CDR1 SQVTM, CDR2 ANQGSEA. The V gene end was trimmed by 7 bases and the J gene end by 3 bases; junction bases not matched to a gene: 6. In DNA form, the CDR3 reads TGCAGCGGTCGGAGCGGGAACTACAATGAGCAGTTCTTC. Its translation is CSGRSGNYNEQFF.

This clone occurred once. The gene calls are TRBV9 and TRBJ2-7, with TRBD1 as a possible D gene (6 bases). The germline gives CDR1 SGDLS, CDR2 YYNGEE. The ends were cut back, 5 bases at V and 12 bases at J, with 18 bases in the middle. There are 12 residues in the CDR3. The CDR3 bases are TGTGCCAGCAGGGCACCGTCAGGGGATTGGTACTTC. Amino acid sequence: CASRAPSGDWYF.

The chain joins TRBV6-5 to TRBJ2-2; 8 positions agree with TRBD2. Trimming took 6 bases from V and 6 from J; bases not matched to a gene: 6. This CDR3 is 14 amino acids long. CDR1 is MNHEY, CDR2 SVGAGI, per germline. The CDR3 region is CASSPGLEAGELFF. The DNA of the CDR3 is TGTGCCAGCAGCCCGGGACTAGAGGCCGGGGAGCTGTTTTTT.

CDR3 residues: CASSLSETRASYEQYF. CDR3 in DNA: TGTGCCAGCAGTTTATCGGAGACTAGGGCCTCCTACGAGCAGTACTTC. J is TRBJ2-7 and V is TRBV27; a possible D gene is TRBD2 (6 bases). The CDR3 has 16 residues. Germline V lookup: CDR1 MNHEY, CDR2 SMNVEV (reference sequence). Trimming removed 0 bases from V and 0 bases from J, with 12 bases in between.

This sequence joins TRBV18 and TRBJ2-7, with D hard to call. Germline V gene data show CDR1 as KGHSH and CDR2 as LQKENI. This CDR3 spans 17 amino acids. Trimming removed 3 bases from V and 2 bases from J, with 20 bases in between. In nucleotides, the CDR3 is TGTGCCAGCTCACCGGGTCGATCGGGCCCGAATCCCTACGAGCAGTACTTC. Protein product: CASSPGRSGPNPYEQYF.

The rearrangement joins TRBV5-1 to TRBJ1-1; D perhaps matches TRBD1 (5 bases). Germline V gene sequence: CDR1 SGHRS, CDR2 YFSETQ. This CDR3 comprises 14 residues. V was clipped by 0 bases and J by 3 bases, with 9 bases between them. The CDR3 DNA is TGCGCCAGCAGCTTGGCCCAGGGTTACACTGAAGCTTTCTTT. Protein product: CASSLAQGYTEAFF.

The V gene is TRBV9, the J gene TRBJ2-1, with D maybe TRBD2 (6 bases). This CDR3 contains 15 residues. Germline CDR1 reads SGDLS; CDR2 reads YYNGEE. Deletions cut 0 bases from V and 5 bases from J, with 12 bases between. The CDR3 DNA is TGTGCCAGCAGCGTAGCGGGAGTTTCCCACAATGAGCAGTTCTTC. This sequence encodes CASSVAGVSHNEQFF.

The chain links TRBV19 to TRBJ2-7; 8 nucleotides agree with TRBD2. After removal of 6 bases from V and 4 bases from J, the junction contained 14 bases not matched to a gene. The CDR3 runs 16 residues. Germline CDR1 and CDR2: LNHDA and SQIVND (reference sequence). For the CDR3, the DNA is TGTGCCAGTAGCGGACACCCCAGCGGGGGTATGTACGAGCAGTACTTC. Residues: CASSGHPSGGMYEQYF. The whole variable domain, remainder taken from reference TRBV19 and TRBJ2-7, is DGGITQSPKYLFRKEGQNVTLSCEQNLNHDAMYWYRQDPGQGLRLIYYSQIVNDFQKGDIAEGYSVSREKKESFPLTVTSAQKNPTAFYLCASSGHPSGGMYEQYFGPGTRLTVT.

The CDR3 nucleotides read TGTGCCAGCAGCTTGGGGCTAGCGGAAGACTACGAGCAGTACTTC. Its protein product is CASSLGLAEDYEQYF. J is TRBJ2-7 and V is TRBV5-4, with TRBD2 identical over 7 bases. The CDR3 spans 15 residues. Germline lookup yields CDR1 SGHNT and CDR2 YYREEE (reference sequence). Trimming cost V 0 bases and J 3 bases; bases outside gene matches: 6.

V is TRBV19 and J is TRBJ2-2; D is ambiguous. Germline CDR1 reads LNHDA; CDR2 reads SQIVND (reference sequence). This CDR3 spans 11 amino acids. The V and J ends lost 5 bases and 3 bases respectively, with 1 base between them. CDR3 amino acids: CASSDTGELFF. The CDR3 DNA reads TGTGCCAGTAGTGACACCGGGGAGCTGTTTTTT. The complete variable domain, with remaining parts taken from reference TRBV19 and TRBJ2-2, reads DGGITQSPKYLFRKEGQNVTLSCEQNLNHDAMYWYRQDPGQGLRLIYYSQIVNDFQKGDIAEGYSVSREKKESFPLTVTSAQKNPTAFYLCASSDTGELFFGEGSRLTVL.

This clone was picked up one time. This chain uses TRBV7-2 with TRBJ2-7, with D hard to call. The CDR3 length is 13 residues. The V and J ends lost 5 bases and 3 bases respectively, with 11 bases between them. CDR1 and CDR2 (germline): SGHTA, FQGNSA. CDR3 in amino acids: CASSGGVGYEQYF. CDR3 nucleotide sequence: TGTGCCAGCAGCGGCGGAGTTGGCTACGAGCAGTACTTC. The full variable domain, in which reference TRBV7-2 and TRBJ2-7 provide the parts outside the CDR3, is GAGVSQSPSNKVTEKGKDVELRCDPISGHTALYWYRQSLGQGLEFLIYFQGNSAPDKSGLPSDRFSAERTGGSVSTLTIQRTQQEDSAVYLCASSGGVGYEQYFGPGTRLTVT.

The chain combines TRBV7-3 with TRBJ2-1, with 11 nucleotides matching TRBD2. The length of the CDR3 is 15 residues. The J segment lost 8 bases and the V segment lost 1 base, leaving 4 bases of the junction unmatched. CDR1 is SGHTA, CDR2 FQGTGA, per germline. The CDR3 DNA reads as TGTGCCAGCAGCTTAATAGCGGGAGGGCTTCATGAGCAGTTCTTC. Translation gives CASSLIAGGLHEQFF.

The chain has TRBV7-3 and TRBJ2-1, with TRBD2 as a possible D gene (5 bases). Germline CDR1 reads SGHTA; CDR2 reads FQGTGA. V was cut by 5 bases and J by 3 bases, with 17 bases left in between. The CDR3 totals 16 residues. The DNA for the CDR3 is TGTGCCAGCAGCCGGGCCGGGGAGACGGGCTACAATGAGCAGTTCTTC. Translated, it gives CASSRAGETGYNEQFF.